The 27 T cell receptor beta chains below all came from one sample that was sequenced in a study of vaccination and CD4 T cells after COVID-19. Their recognized antigens are unknown. Treatment of the sample: approximately nine-day PBMC culture with coronavirus spike peptide pools or control peptides (ViraFEST assay). Sequenced with the Oncomine TCR Beta short-read assay was DNA taken from cultured CD4+ T cells. One entry per CDR3 protein results from TCRdb running MiXCR on the PCR reads. The sample carries approximately 15,000 distinct CDR3 sequences, around 52% recorded once. Material: CD4+ T cells from blood, cultured in vitro. These TCRs come from a human donor who had recovered from COVID-19.

The rearrangement joins TRBV7-9 to TRBJ2-5; D unclear. This CDR3 is built from 14 residues. The germline gives CDR1 SEHNR, CDR2 FQNEAQ (reference sequence). V was pared by 5 bases and J by 1 base, with 11 bases between. The CDR3 region is CASSRSGGQETQYF. The CDR3 DNA reads as TGTGCCAGCAGCCGCTCAGGTGGCCAAGAGACCCAGTACTTC.

The V and J genes are TRBV12-3 or TRBV12-4 and TRBJ2-1; D not resolved. Deletions cut 4 bases from V and 6 bases from J, with 13 bases between. The CDR3 length is 14 residues. CDR3 loop: CASSSRNSVNEQFF. CDR3 nucleotide sequence: TGTGCCAGCAGTTCCAGAAACAGTGTCAATGAGCAGTTCTTC.

The chain has TRBV5-8 and TRBJ1-1; TRBD1 agrees at 7 bases. CDR1 SGHTS and CDR2 YDEGEE come from the germline V gene. J gave up 8 bases and V 4 bases, and 8 bases lay outside the gene matches. The CDR3 runs to 13 residues. CDR3 bases: TGTGCCAGCAGCCAAGATCAGGGACAGGAAGCTTTCTTT. It yields the protein CASSQDQGQEAFF.

The genes are TRBV5-4 and TRBJ2-5; 7 positions match TRBD1. The CDR3 runs to 13 residues. Germline V CDR1 and CDR2: SGHNT, YYREEE (reference sequence). V shed 5 bases, J shed 2 bases, and the junction held 3 bases outside the gene matches. The CDR3 loop reads CASRPGQQETQYF. The CDR3 bases are TGTGCCAGCAGACCGGGACAGCAAGAGACCCAGTACTTC.

The gene calls are TRBV4-1 and TRBJ2-1, with 8 bases lining up with TRBD2. CDR1 and CDR2 (germline): MGHRA, YSYEKL. The CDR3 sequence is 17 residues long. Trimming removed 0 bases from V and 10 bases from J; junction bases left unmatched: 14. The CDR3 loop reads CASSQDFDSGMVREQFF. CDR3 sequence (DNA): TGCGCCAGCAGCCAAGATTTCGATAGCGGGATGGTTCGCGAGCAGTTCTTC.

This clonotype occurred a few times. The J gene is TRBJ2-4, the V gene TRBV4-3; 7 nucleotides agree with TRBD1. The CDR3 runs to 14 residues. Per germline, CDR1 LGHNA and CDR2 YSLEER. V was pared by 0 bases and J by 6 bases, with 2 bases of the junction left unmatched. The CDR3 loop reads CASSQDPGGNIQYF. The CDR3 DNA is TGCGCCAGCAGCCAAGATCCAGGGGGAAACATTCAGTACTTC.

This chain joins TRBV11-3 and TRBJ2-2; 10 bases are shared with TRBD1. This CDR3 is 15 amino acids long. Looked up from germline, CDR1 is SGHNT and CDR2 is YENEEA. The V and J ends lost 5 bases and 3 bases, in that order; junction bases with no gene match: 3. The CDR3 region is CASSLGQGDTGELFF. CDR3 sequence (DNA): TGTGCCAGCAGCCTAGGACAGGGGGACACCGGGGAGCTGTTTTTT. Supplemented by reference TRBV11-3 and TRBJ2-2, the full variable domain reads EAGVVQSPRYKIIEKKQPVAFWCNPISGHNTLYWYLQNLGQGPELLIRYENEEAVDDSQLPKDRFSAERLKGVDSTLKIQPAELGDSAVYLCASSLGQGDTGELFFGEGSRLTVL.

The V call is TRBV6-2 or TRBV6-3, the J call TRBJ2-3, with 9 nucleotides matching TRBD2. Germline V gene sequence: CDR1 MNHEY, CDR2 SVGEGT. With 0 bases clipped from V and 4 bases from J, the junction kept 2 bases outside the gene matches. The CDR3 consists of 15 residues. This CDR3 reads CASSYSVAGADTQYF. CDR3 coding DNA: TGTGCCAGCAGTTACTCGGTAGCGGGAGCAGATACGCAGTATTTT.

The rearrangement links TRBV27 to TRBJ2-5, with no clear D. The CDR3 spans 15 residues. V lost 6 bases and J 3 bases, leaving 17 bases between the germline ends. Germline CDR1 reads MNHEY; CDR2 reads SMNVEV (reference sequence). The CDR3 spells CASSPSYSQEETQYF. In DNA form, the CDR3 reads TGTGCCAGCAGCCCGTCCTACTCTCAGGAAGAGACCCAGTACTTC.

By sample share, this clonotype is large (0.1 to 1%). The CDR3, as DNA: TGTGCCTGGAACTTGGCGTACCAAGAGACCCAGTACTTC. Its translation is CAWNLAYQETQYF. The chain joins TRBV30 to TRBJ2-5; D is unclear. This CDR3 contains 13 residues. Germline V lookup: CDR1 GTSNPN, CDR2 SVGIG (reference sequence). V lost 4 bases, J lost 0 bases, and 9 bases lay in between.

The chain recombines TRBV5-1 with TRBJ2-3; D is unresolved. The length of the CDR3 is 14 residues. Germline CDR1 SGHRS, CDR2 YFSETQ. V lost 0 bases and J lost 2, with 7 bases in between. As DNA, the CDR3 is TGCGCCAGCAGCTTGGACGCTGCCACAGATACGCAGTATTTT. This sequence encodes CASSLDAATDTQYF.

This chain links TRBV6-5 with TRBJ2-1; TRBD2 matches 10 bases. The germline CDR1 and CDR2 sequences are MNHEY and SVGAGI. This CDR3 has 16 amino acids. V was clipped by 0 bases and J by 3 bases; unmatched bases: 2. CDR3 loop: CASSYSGTSDYNEQFF. In DNA, the CDR3 is TGTGCCAGCAGTTACTCCGGGACTAGCGACTACAATGAGCAGTTCTTC.

This chain links TRBV4-1 with TRBJ1-1; D is uncertain. V lost 1 base and J 0 bases, leaving 6 bases between the germline ends. Germline V gene data show CDR1 as MGHRA and CDR2 as YSYEKL. This CDR3 contains 14 residues. CDR3 sequence: CASSQVQLNTEAFF. The CDR3 DNA sequence: TGCGCCAGCAGCCAAGTTCAATTGAACACTGAAGCTTTCTTT.

The chain uses TRBV6-2 or TRBV6-3 and TRBJ2-2; D is unclear. Between the trimmed V and J ends, which lost 2 bases and 4 bases, there was a span of 14 bases. The CDR3 has 16 residues. Per the germline V gene, CDR1 is MNHEY and CDR2 is SVGEGT. This chain's CDR3 is CASSYPLGSITGELFF. The CDR3 DNA follows: TGTGCCAGCAGTTACCCCTTGGGGTCCATCACCGGGGAGCTGTTTTTT.

The chain combines TRBV6-1 with TRBJ2-1, with a weak D call TRBD2 (6 bases). The germline V gene has CDR1 MNHNS and CDR2 SASEGT. The CDR3 runs to 16 residues. V was cut by 4 bases and J by 0 bases, with 13 bases left in between. This CDR3 reads CASSGRARYSYNEQFF. In DNA, the CDR3 is TGTGCCAGCAGTGGGAGGGCGCGCTACTCCTACAATGAGCAGTTCTTC.

About this clonotype itself: Sequence at one end of the junction differs from germline and may be a read error. This chain links TRBV7-2 with TRBJ1-5; no reliable D call. CDR1 and CDR2 from the germline V gene are SGHTA and FQGNSA. There are 12 residues in the CDR3. The CDR3 sequence is CASGLNAVTQHF. The CDR3 nucleotides read TGTGCCAGCGGCTTAAACGCAGTTACCCAGCATTTT. Full variable domain (remainder filled in from reference TRBV7-2 and TRBJ1-5): GAGVSQSPSNKVTEKGKDVELRCDPISGHTALYWYRQSLGQGLEFLIYFQGNSAPDKSGLPSDRFSAERTGGSVSTLTIQRTQQEDSAVYLCASGLNAVTQHFGDGTRLSIL.

This clonotype was detected only once. This chain connects TRBV7-9 to TRBJ2-7; 7 bases are a match to TRBD2. CDR3 size: 14 residues. Germline V gene sequence: CDR1 SEHNR, CDR2 FQNEAQ (reference sequence). The trim removed 3 bases at V and 4 bases at J, leaving 6 bases unmatched. The CDR3: CASSFVSGDYEQYF. For the CDR3, the DNA is TGTGCCAGCAGCTTTGTCAGCGGGGATTACGAGCAGTACTTC.

The chain joins TRBV12-3 or TRBV12-4 to TRBJ1-5, with TRBD1 matching over 8 bases. The J segment lost 4 bases and the V segment lost 3 bases, leaving 8 bases of the junction unmatched. This CDR3 has 16 amino acids. This CDR3 is CASSFSGTGGNQPQHF. CDR3 DNA: TGTGCCAGCAGTTTTTCCGGGACAGGCGGAAATCAGCCCCAGCATTTT.

CDR3 residues: CASSSNGLATDTQYF. In DNA form, the CDR3 reads TGTGCCAGCAGTAGCAACGGTCTTGCCACAGATACGCAGTATTTT. The chain uses TRBV28 and TRBJ2-3; D remains ambiguous. V gave up 5 bases and J gave up 2 bases, with 14 bases separating them. Germline-derived CDR1 and CDR2 are MDHEN and SYDVKM. The CDR3 loop spans 15 amino acids.

DNA for the CDR3: TGCAGTGCTAGAGTGCGGATCTCCTACAATGAGCAGTTCTTC. The encoded protein is CSARVRISYNEQFF. This rearrangement joins TRBV20-1 to TRBJ2-1; D is ambiguous. Trimming took 1 base from V and 0 from J, leaving 7 bases between them. The germline V gene encodes CDR1 DFQATT and CDR2 SNEGSKA (reference sequence). The CDR3 runs 14 residues.

The chain is built from TRBV19 and TRBJ2-1, with 14 bases matching TRBD2. The V gene end was trimmed by 5 bases and the J gene end by 8 bases; junction bases not matched to a gene: 5. Germline CDR1 and CDR2: LNHDA and SQIVND (reference sequence). The CDR3 runs to 15 residues. For the CDR3, the DNA is TGTGCCAGTAGTCCGACTAGCGGGAGGGACTATGAGCAGTTCTTC. It is translated as CASSPTSGRDYEQFF.

The chain joins TRBV20-1 to TRBJ2-5, with 12 bases aligning to TRBD2. CDR1 and CDR2 (germline): DFQATT, SNEGSKA (reference sequence). The CDR3 is 14 residues long. Trimming removed 5 bases from V and 5 bases from J; junction bases left unmatched: 6. The CDR3 DNA follows: TGCAGTGCTGCTAGCGGGAGGGAATGGGAGACCCAGTACTTC. Translated: CSAASGREWETQYF.

This clonotype has more than one count but fewer than ten. The chain carries TRBV30 and TRBJ1-2, with a possible D match to TRBD1 (5 bases). V was trimmed by 3 bases and J by 1 base, leaving 15 bases between them. The CDR3 consists of 15 residues. Germline V gives CDR1 GTSNPN, CDR2 SVGIG (reference sequence). The CDR3 DNA is TGTGCCTGGAGGCGCGGGAAGGGACTTAACTATGGCTACACCTTC. This encodes CAWRRGKGLNYGYTF.

This chain connects TRBV20-1 to TRBJ1-3; no clear D. CDR3 size: 14 residues. Germline lookup yields CDR1 DFQATT and CDR2 SNEGSKA (reference sequence). V dropped 3 bases and J dropped 4 bases, with 13 bases sitting between them. The CDR3 sequence is CSARAAQAGNTIYF. The CDR3 nucleotides are TGCAGTGCTAGGGCAGCCCAAGCCGGAAACACCATATATTTT.

This chain links TRBV20-1 with TRBJ2-3, with 10 nucleotides matching TRBD2. V lost 6 bases to trimming and J lost 4 bases; unmatched junction nucleotides: 13. This CDR3 is 16 amino acids long. Germline V lookup: CDR1 DFQATT, CDR2 SNEGSKA (reference sequence). The CDR3 reads CSASRPGLASADTQYF. The CDR3 DNA reads as TGCAGTGCCTCCCGGCCGGGACTAGCGAGCGCAGATACGCAGTATTTT.

The V call is TRBV20-1, the J call TRBJ2-7; possible D gene TRBD2, 6 bases. The CDR3 contains 13 residues. Germline V gene data show CDR1 as DFQATT and CDR2 as SNEGSKA (reference sequence). The V end was cut by 7 bases, the J end by 0 bases, with 13 bases between. For the CDR3, the DNA is TGCAGTGTAGTGGGAGGAAACTCCTACGAGCAGTACTTC. It yields the protein CSVVGGNSYEQYF.

The chain uses TRBV7-9 and TRBJ1-2, with D possibly being TRBD1 (6 bases). The CDR3 extends over 13 amino acids. Germline CDR1 SEHNR, CDR2 FQNEAQ (reference sequence). V was cut by 2 bases and J by 4 bases, with 8 bases left in between. As DNA, the CDR3 is TGTGCCAGCAGCTTACAGGGGCGCTATGGCTACACCTTC. This encodes CASSLQGRYGYTF.